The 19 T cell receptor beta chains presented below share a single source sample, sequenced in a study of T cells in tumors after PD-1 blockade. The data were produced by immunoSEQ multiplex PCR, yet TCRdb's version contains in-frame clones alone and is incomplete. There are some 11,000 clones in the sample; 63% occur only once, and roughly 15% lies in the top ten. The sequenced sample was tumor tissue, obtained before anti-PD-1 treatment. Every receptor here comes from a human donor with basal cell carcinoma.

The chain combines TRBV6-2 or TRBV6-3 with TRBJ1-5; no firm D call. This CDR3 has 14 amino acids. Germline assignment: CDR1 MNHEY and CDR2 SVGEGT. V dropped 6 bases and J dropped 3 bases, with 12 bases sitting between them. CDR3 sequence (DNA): TGTGCCAGCAGCTCAATCGGGTCCAATCAGCCCCAGCATTTT. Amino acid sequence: CASSSIGSNQPQHF.

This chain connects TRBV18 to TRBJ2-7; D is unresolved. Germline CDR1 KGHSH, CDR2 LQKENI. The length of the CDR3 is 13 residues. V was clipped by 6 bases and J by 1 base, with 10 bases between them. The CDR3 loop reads CASSRTGSYEQYF. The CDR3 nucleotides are TGTGCCAGCTCCCGGACGGGTTCCTACGAGCAGTACTTC.

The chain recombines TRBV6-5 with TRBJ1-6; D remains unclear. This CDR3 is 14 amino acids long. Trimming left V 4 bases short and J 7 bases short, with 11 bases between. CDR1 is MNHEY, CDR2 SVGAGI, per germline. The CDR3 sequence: CASSSLMWNSPLHF. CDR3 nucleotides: TGTGCCAGCAGTTCCCTCATGTGGAATTCACCCCTCCACTTT.

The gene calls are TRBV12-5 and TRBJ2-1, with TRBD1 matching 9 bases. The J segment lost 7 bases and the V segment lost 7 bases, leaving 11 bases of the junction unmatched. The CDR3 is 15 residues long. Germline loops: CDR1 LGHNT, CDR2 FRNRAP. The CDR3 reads CASAPPGQGGNEQFF. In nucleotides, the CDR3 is TGTGCTAGTGCCCCTCCGGGACAGGGTGGTAATGAGCAGTTCTTC.

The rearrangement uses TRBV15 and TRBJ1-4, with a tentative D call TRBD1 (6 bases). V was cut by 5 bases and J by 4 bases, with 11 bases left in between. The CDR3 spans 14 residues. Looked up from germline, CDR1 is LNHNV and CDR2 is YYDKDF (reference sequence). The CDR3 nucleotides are TGTGCCACCAGCTCAGGACAGATTAATGAAAAACTGTTTTTT. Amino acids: CATSSGQINEKLFF.

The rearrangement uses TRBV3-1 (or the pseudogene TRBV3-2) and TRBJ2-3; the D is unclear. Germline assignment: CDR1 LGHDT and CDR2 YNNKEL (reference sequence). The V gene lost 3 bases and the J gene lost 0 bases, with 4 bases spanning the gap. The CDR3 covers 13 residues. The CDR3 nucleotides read TGTGCCAGCAGCCACCCAAGCACAGATACGCAGTATTTT. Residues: CASSHPSTDTQYF.

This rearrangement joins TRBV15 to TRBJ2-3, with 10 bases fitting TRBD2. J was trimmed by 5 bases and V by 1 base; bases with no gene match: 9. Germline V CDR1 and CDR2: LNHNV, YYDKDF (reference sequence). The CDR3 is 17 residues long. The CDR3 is CATSRGERGGIVDTQYF. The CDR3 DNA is TGTGCCACCAGCAGAGGAGAGCGGGGGGGGATTGTAGATACGCAGTATTTT.

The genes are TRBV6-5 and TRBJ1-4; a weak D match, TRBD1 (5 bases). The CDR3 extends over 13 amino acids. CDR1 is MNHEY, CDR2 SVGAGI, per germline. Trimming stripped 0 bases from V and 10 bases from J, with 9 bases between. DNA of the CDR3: TGTGCCAGCAGTTACTCTTCCGGGGGAAAACTGTTTTTT. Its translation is CASSYSSGGKLFF.

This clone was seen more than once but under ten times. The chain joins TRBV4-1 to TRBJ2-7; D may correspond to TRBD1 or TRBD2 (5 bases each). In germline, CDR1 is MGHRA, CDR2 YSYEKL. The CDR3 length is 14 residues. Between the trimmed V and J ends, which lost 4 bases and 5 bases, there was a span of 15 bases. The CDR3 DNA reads TGCGCCAGCAGCCGCGGACGGGACCGGGACGAGCAGTACTTC. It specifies CASSRGRDRDEQYF.

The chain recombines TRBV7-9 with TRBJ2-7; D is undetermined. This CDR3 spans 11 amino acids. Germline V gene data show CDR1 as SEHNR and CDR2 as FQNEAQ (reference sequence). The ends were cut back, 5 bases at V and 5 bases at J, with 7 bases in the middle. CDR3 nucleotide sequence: TGTGCCAGCAGCCCCTCTAACGAGCAGTACTTC. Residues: CASSPSNEQYF.

The CDR3 sequence: CASSLRRITDTQYF. The CDR3 nucleotides read TGTGCCAGCAGTTTACGTAGGATCACAGATACGCAGTATTTT. V and J are TRBV27 and TRBJ2-3; D is uncertain. V dropped 2 bases and J dropped 2 bases, with 8 bases sitting between them. The germline gives CDR1 MNHEY, CDR2 SMNVEV (reference sequence). The CDR3 totals 14 residues.

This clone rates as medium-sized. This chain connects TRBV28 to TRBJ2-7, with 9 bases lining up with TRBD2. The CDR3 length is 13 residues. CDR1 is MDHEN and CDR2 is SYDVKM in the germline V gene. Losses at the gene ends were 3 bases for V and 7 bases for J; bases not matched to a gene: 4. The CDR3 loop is CASSFSGGREQYF. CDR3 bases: TGTGCCAGCAGTTTTAGCGGGGGTAGGGAGCAGTACTTC.

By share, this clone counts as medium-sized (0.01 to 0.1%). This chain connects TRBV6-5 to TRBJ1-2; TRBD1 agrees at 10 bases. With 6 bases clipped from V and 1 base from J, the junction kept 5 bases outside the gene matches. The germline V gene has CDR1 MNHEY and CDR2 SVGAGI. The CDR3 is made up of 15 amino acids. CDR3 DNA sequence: TGTGCCAGCAGCGCCAGGACAGGGGGTAACTATGGCTACACCTTC. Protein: CASSARTGGNYGYTF.

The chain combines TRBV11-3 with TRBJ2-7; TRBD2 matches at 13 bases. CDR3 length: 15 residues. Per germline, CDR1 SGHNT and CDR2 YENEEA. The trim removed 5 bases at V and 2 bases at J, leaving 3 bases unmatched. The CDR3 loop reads CASSLGLAGAYEQYF. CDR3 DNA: TGTGCCAGCAGCCTCGGACTAGCGGGGGCCTACGAGCAGTACTTC.

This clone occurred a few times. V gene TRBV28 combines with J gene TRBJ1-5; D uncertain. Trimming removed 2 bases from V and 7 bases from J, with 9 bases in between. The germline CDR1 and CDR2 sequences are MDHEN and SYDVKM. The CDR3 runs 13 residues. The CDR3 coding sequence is TGTGCCAGCAGTTTAGGAATCCGACAGCCCCAGCATTTT. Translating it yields CASSLGIRQPQHF.

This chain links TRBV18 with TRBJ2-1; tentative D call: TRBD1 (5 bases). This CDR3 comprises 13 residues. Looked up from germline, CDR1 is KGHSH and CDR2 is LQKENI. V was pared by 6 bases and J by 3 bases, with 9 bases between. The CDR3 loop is CASSPGIYNEQFF. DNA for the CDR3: TGTGCCAGCTCCCCAGGGATCTACAATGAGCAGTTCTTC.

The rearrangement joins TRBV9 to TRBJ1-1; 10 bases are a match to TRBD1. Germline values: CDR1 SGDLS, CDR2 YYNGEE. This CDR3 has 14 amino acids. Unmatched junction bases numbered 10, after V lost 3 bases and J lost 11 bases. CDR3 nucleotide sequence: TGTGCCAGCAGCGCAACCGGGACAGGGGATTGGGCTTTCTTT. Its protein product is CASSATGTGDWAFF.

The CDR3 reads CASSMEPFRKTEAFF. The CDR3 nucleotides read TGTGCCAGTAGTATGGAACCTTTTCGAAAAACTGAAGCTTTCTTT. The rearrangement links TRBV19 to TRBJ1-1; D gene unclear. This CDR3 has 15 residues. Germline lookup yields CDR1 LNHDA and CDR2 SQIVND (reference sequence). The V and J ends lost 3 bases and 5 bases respectively, with 16 bases between them.

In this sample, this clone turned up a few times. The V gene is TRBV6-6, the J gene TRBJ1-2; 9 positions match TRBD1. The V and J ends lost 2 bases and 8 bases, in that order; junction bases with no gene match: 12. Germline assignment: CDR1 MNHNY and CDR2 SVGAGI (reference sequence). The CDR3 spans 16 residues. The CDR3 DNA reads TGTGCCAGCAGTTACCCAACCGGGACAGGGTCATACGGCTACACCTTC. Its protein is CASSYPTGTGSYGYTF.